This TCR beta chain originates from a study of cytomegalovirus exposure and HLA in healthy donors. Study overall: Most donors, approximately 82% of 398 genotyped, fell in the Caucasian-associated ancestry cluster. General study findings and limits: Indistinguishable V segments, including TRBV6-2 and TRBV6-3, were excluded. Immune exposure data for these donors was limited to CMV serostatus. Analyses of presence and absence presupposed an approximately uniform sequencing depth across donors.

Concerning this clone itself: Its antigen is as yet unknown.

Germline loops: CDR1 MNHEY, CDR2 SVGAGI. The CDR3 has 12 residues. V gave up 0 bases and J gave up 10 bases, with 7 bases separating them. Amplification used 60 Vbeta primers and 13 Jbeta primers. Generated by immunoSEQ multiplex PCR, the TCRdb table keeps only in-frame clones and is missing some. Of about 160,000 clones listed, roughly 79% were seen once; the top ten hold 1%. The TCR sequence derives from a woman in her thirties or forties in good health and CMV-seronegative. Sequenced sample: PBMCs. The chain employs TRBV6-5 and TRBJ2-1; possibly TRBD1 for D (5 bases). CDR3 DNA sequence: TGTGCCAGCAGTTACTCGAAGGGGGAGCAGTTCTTC. Translated, it gives CASSYSKGEQFF.